A selection of T cell receptor beta chains follows, all from one sample in a study of T cells in Graves' hyperthyroidism and ophthalmopathy. TCRdb recomputed calls from the multiplex PCR reads with MiXCR, one row per CDR3 protein. The sample consists of hundreds of thousands of distinct CDR3 sequences, 14% to 15% of them appearing once. Sequencing used blood. The receptors here all came from a woman under 40 with Graves' hyperthyroidism. Each CDR3 is given with its conserved first and last residue. D genes are given only for firm matches. Clone size is not always given. Where it is, it says once, few, many or a class for expanded clones.

d_call: TRBD1
clone_size: few
j_call: TRBJ1-1
v_call: TRBV28
cdr3_aa: CASRAGTGIGENTEAFF
cdr3_nt: TGTGCCAGCAGGGCTGGGACAGGGATCGGGGAGAACACTGAAGCTTTCTTT

d_call: .
clone_size: once
j_call: TRBJ2-1
v_call: TRBV6-9
cdr3_aa: CASSYPDGGGNNEQFF
cdr3_nt: TGTGCCAGCAGTTACCCGGACGGTGGGGGAAACAATGAGCAGTTCTTC

d_call: .
clone_size: many
j_call: TRBJ2-7
v_call: TRBV27
cdr3_aa: CASSFGGGVLSYEQYF
cdr3_nt: TGTGCCAGCAGCTTTGGTGGGGGAGTTCTCTCCTACGAGCAGTACTTC

d_call: TRBD1
clone_size: many
j_call: TRBJ2-3
v_call: TRBV7-9
cdr3_aa: CASSVFSGQGARDTQYF
cdr3_nt: TGTGCCAGCAGCGTCTTCTCGGGACAGGGGGCCAGGGATACGCAGTATTTT

d_call: TRBD1
clone_size: many
j_call: TRBJ2-1
v_call: TRBV5-1
cdr3_aa: CASSYRDSWTNEQFF
cdr3_nt: TGCGCCAGCAGCTACCGGGACAGCTGGACCAATGAGCAGTTCTTC

d_call: TRBD1
clone_size: .
j_call: TRBJ1-2
v_call: TRBV15
cdr3_aa: CATSRGGGQGDGGYTF
cdr3_nt: TGTGCCACCAGCAGAGGAGGGGGACAGGGGGATGGGGGCTACACCTTC

d_call: .
clone_size: many
j_call: TRBJ2-7
v_call: TRBV5-1
cdr3_aa: CASSLARGAGGGYEQYF
cdr3_nt: TGCGCCAGCAGCTTGGCGCGGGGGGCAGGGGGCGGCTACGAGCAGTACTTC

d_call: .
clone_size: .
j_call: TRBJ2-7
v_call: TRBV24-1
cdr3_aa: CATSDSGRVYEQYF
cdr3_nt: TGTGCCACCAGTGATTCCGGGAGAGTCTACGAGCAGTACTTC

d_call: TRBD2
clone_size: many
j_call: TRBJ2-1
v_call: TRBV2
cdr3_aa: CASSPTSGRNNEQFF
cdr3_nt: TGTGCCAGCAGTCCTACTAGCGGAAGAAACAATGAGCAGTTCTTC

d_call: TRBD1
clone_size: many
j_call: TRBJ2-7
v_call: TRBV11-2
cdr3_aa: CASSSSGTGAYEQYF
cdr3_nt: TGTGCCAGCAGCTCGTCCGGGACAGGGGCCTACGAGCAGTACTTC

d_call: TRBD2
clone_size: few
j_call: TRBJ2-7
v_call: TRBV18
cdr3_aa: CASSPRPSSGSPHEQYF
cdr3_nt: TGTGCCAGCTCACCACGCCCATCTAGCGGGAGCCCCCACGAGCAGTACTTC

d_call: TRBD2
clone_size: .
j_call: TRBJ2-7
v_call: TRBV28
cdr3_aa: CASTNPVGSGSFAYEQYF
cdr3_nt: TGTGCCAGCACGAATCCAGTGGGTAGCGGGAGCTTCGCCTACGAGCAGTACTTC

d_call: TRBD2
clone_size: few
j_call: TRBJ2-3
v_call: TRBV20-1
cdr3_aa: CSARVLSGRGADTQYF
cdr3_nt: TGCAGTGCTAGAGTCTTGAGCGGGAGGGGGGCAGATACGCAGTATTTT

d_call: .
clone_size: .
j_call: TRBJ1-2
v_call: TRBV30
cdr3_aa: CAWRADNYGYTF
cdr3_nt: TGTGCCTGGAGGGCAGACAACTATGGCTACACCTTC

d_call: .
clone_size: many
j_call: TRBJ1-1
v_call: TRBV3-1
cdr3_aa: CASSPWGADTEAFF
cdr3_nt: TGTGCCAGCAGCCCCTGGGGGGCGGACACTGAAGCTTTCTTT

d_call: TRBD2
clone_size: many
j_call: TRBJ2-5
v_call: TRBV12-3/TRBV12-4
cdr3_aa: CASSLGLAGGPGETQYF
cdr3_nt: TGTGCCAGCAGTCTAGGACTAGCGGGAGGTCCGGGGGAGACCCAGTACTTC

d_call: .
clone_size: .
j_call: TRBJ1-6
v_call: TRBV3-1
cdr3_aa: CASSGGGDSPLHF
cdr3_nt: TGTGCCAGCAGCGGGGGGGGGGATTCACCCCTCCACTTT

d_call: .
clone_size: many
j_call: TRBJ1-2
v_call: TRBV20-1
cdr3_aa: CSASETLTNYGYTF
cdr3_nt: TGCAGTGCTAGTGAGACACTTACTAACTATGGCTACACCTTC

d_call: .
clone_size: many
j_call: TRBJ2-1
v_call: TRBV12-3/TRBV12-4
cdr3_aa: CASSNQAWGNEQFF
cdr3_nt: TGTGCCAGCAGTAACCAAGCCTGGGGCAATGAGCAGTTCTTC

d_call: TRBD2
clone_size: few
j_call: TRBJ2-5
v_call: TRBV20-1
cdr3_aa: CTPLAGGGWQETQYF
cdr3_nt: TGCACCCCGCTAGCGGGAGGAGGATGGCAAGAGACCCAGTACTTC

d_call: TRBD2
clone_size: few
j_call: TRBJ2-7
v_call: TRBV20-1
cdr3_aa: CSAGRTSGSYEQYF
cdr3_nt: TGCAGTGCTGGAAGGACTAGCGGCTCCTACGAGCAGTACTTC

d_call: TRBD1
clone_size: .
j_call: TRBJ1-4
v_call: TRBV10-3
cdr3_aa: CAISPGQGREKLFF
cdr3_nt: TGTGCCATCAGCCCCGGACAGGGGAGGGAAAAACTGTTTTTT

d_call: TRBD2
clone_size: .
j_call: TRBJ2-1
v_call: TRBV10-2
cdr3_aa: CASSEYGTSGFTRSYNEQFF
cdr3_nt: TGCGCCAGCAGTGAATATGGGACTAGCGGGTTTACGAGATCCTACAATGAGCAGTTCTTC

d_call: TRBD2
clone_size: many
j_call: TRBJ2-1
v_call: TRBV2
cdr3_aa: CASSATSGSSNEQFF
cdr3_nt: TGTGCCAGCAGCGCGACTAGCGGGAGTTCCAATGAGCAGTTCTTC

d_call: .
clone_size: many
j_call: TRBJ1-5
v_call: TRBV18
cdr3_aa: CASSSQTVVRQPQHF
cdr3_nt: TGTGCCAGCTCGTCACAAACAGTAGTCCGTCAGCCCCAGCATTTT

d_call: TRBD2
clone_size: many
j_call: TRBJ2-5
v_call: TRBV12-3/TRBV12-4
cdr3_aa: CASSLIPSGETQYF
cdr3_nt: TGTGCCAGCAGTTTAATCCCTAGCGGAGAGACCCAGTACTTC

d_call: .
clone_size: .
j_call: TRBJ2-2
v_call: TRBV5-1
cdr3_aa: CASSGGDYTGELFF
cdr3_nt: TGCGCCAGCAGCGGCGGGGACTACACCGGGGAGCTGTTTTTT

d_call: .
clone_size: many
j_call: TRBJ2-1
v_call: TRBV28
cdr3_aa: CASSLTSGNEQFF
cdr3_nt: TGTGCCAGCAGTTTAACGTCCGGGAATGAGCAGTTCTTC

d_call: TRBD2
clone_size: .
j_call: TRBJ2-1
v_call: TRBV5-4
cdr3_aa: CASSLGGLADHNEQFF
cdr3_nt: TGTGCCAGCAGCTTGGGGGGACTAGCGGATCACAATGAGCAGTTCTTC

d_call: .
clone_size: .
j_call: TRBJ2-3
v_call: TRBV29-1
cdr3_aa: CSVEQGTKPSTDTQYF
cdr3_nt: TGCAGCGTTGAACAAGGCACCAAGCCCAGCACAGATACGCAGTATTTT

d_call: .
clone_size: .
j_call: TRBJ2-7
v_call: TRBV20-1
cdr3_aa: CSARDFAGTSSYEQYF
cdr3_nt: TGCAGTGCTAGAGATTTCGCCGGGACGAGCTCCTACGAGCAGTACTTC

d_call: .
clone_size: .
j_call: TRBJ1-1
v_call: TRBV5-1
cdr3_aa: CASSFQQGNTEAFF
cdr3_nt: TGCGCCAGCAGCTTCCAACAGGGGAACACTGAAGCTTTCTTT

d_call: .
clone_size: many
j_call: TRBJ2-6
v_call: TRBV5-4
cdr3_aa: CASSLGGSGFSGANVLTF
cdr3_nt: TGTGCCAGCAGCTTAGGTGGCTCAGGATTCTCTGGGGCCAACGTCCTGACTTTC

d_call: .
clone_size: many
j_call: TRBJ2-3
v_call: TRBV18
cdr3_aa: CASSPGLGSTDTQYF
cdr3_nt: TGTGCCAGCTCACCAGGTCTGGGAAGCACAGATACGCAGTATTTT

d_call: TRBD2
clone_size: .
j_call: TRBJ2-7
v_call: TRBV28
cdr3_aa: CASSKPGLPYEQYF
cdr3_nt: TGTGCCAGCAGCAAGCCGGGACTACCGTACGAGCAGTACTTC

d_call: TRBD2
clone_size: few
j_call: TRBJ2-3
v_call: TRBV10-3
cdr3_aa: CAISETWTSSTDTQYF
cdr3_nt: TGTGCCATCAGTGAGACCTGGACTAGTAGTACAGATACGCAGTATTTT

d_call: .
clone_size: few
j_call: TRBJ1-5
v_call: TRBV27
cdr3_aa: CASSLSWGFGQPQHF
cdr3_nt: TGTGCCAGCAGTTTATCATGGGGGTTTGGTCAGCCCCAGCATTTT

d_call: TRBD2
clone_size: many
j_call: TRBJ2-4
v_call: TRBV24-1
cdr3_aa: CATSRHLSCGRLGAGGGGKNIQYF
cdr3_nt: TGTGCCACCAGCCGACACCTTTCCTGTGGTCGGTTAGGCGCGGGAGGGGGAGGCAAAAACATTCAGTACTTC

d_call: .
clone_size: few
j_call: TRBJ1-1
v_call: TRBV6-1
cdr3_aa: CASDNRNMNTEAFF
cdr3_nt: TGTGCCAGCGACAACAGGAACATGAACACTGAAGCTTTCTTT

d_call: .
clone_size: .
j_call: TRBJ2-7
v_call: TRBV30
cdr3_aa: CAWSRGLARAGGDEQYF
cdr3_nt: TGTGCCTGGAGTCGGGGTTTGGCCAGGGCTGGGGGTGACGAGCAGTACTTC

d_call: TRBD1
clone_size: .
j_call: TRBJ2-7
v_call: TRBV28
cdr3_aa: CASSPYPPGQGVGEQYF
cdr3_nt: TGTGCCAGCAGTCCGTACCCCCCGGGACAGGGAGTAGGGGAGCAGTACTTC

d_call: TRBD1
clone_size: few
j_call: TRBJ2-7
v_call: TRBV10-3
cdr3_aa: CAGGQGESYEQYF
cdr3_nt: TGTGCCGGCGGACAGGGTGAGTCCTACGAGCAGTACTTC

d_call: .
clone_size: few
j_call: TRBJ2-1
v_call: TRBV3-1
cdr3_aa: CASSQRTSTGSYNEQFF
cdr3_nt: TGTGCCAGCAGCCAACGCACCTCGACTGGCTCCTACAATGAGCAGTTCTTC

d_call: TRBD2
clone_size: few
j_call: TRBJ2-7
v_call: TRBV20-1
cdr3_aa: CSARLSASGVYEQYF
cdr3_nt: TGCAGTGCTAGACTCTCGGCTAGCGGGGTGTACGAGCAGTACTTC

d_call: .
clone_size: many
j_call: TRBJ1-4
v_call: TRBV11-2
cdr3_aa: CASSLRDRWGSNEKLFF
cdr3_nt: TGTGCCAGCAGCTTAAGGGATAGGTGGGGCAGTAATGAAAAACTGTTTTTT

d_call: .
clone_size: .
j_call: TRBJ2-2
v_call: TRBV10-3
cdr3_aa: CAIRTLAAGELFF
cdr3_nt: TGTGCCATCAGGACCTTAGCAGCCGGGGAGCTGTTTTTT

d_call: .
clone_size: .
j_call: TRBJ1-4
v_call: TRBV6-1
cdr3_aa: CASTRDLTNEKLFF
cdr3_nt: TGTGCCAGCACCCGGGACCTAACTAATGAAAAACTGTTTTTT

d_call: .
clone_size: many
j_call: TRBJ1-1
v_call: TRBV20-1
cdr3_aa: CSARDRGAHLNTEAFF
cdr3_nt: TGCAGTGCTAGAGATAGGGGGGCCCACTTGAACACTGAAGCTTTCTTT

d_call: TRBD1
clone_size: .
j_call: TRBJ1-5
v_call: TRBV7-8
cdr3_aa: CASSQGGAGNQPQHF
cdr3_nt: TGTGCCAGCTCTCAAGGGGGCGCGGGCAATCAGCCCCAGCATTTT

d_call: TRBD1
clone_size: .
j_call: TRBJ1-2
v_call: TRBV24-1
cdr3_aa: CATSDRQGANYGYTF
cdr3_nt: TGTGCCACCAGTGATCGACAGGGGGCAAACTATGGCTACACCTTC

d_call: TRBD1
clone_size: once
j_call: TRBJ2-7
v_call: TRBV11-2
cdr3_aa: CASSHRDRALPYEQYF
cdr3_nt: TGTGCCAGCAGCCACCGGGACAGAGCATTACCTTACGAGCAGTACTTC

d_call: .
clone_size: many
j_call: TRBJ2-5
v_call: TRBV27
cdr3_aa: CASSLGQAQETQYF
cdr3_nt: TGTGCCAGCAGTTTAGGACAAGCCCAAGAGACCCAGTACTTC

d_call: TRBD2
clone_size: few
j_call: TRBJ2-7
v_call: TRBV28
cdr3_aa: CASRTTSGLTYEQYF
cdr3_nt: TGTGCCAGCAGGACGACTAGCGGCCTGACCTACGAGCAGTACTTC